These T cell receptor beta chains were read from a single sample in a study of CD8 T cells in ankylosing spondylitis. Via MiXCR, TCRdb re-called the 5' RACE reads, giving one row per CDR3 protein. The sample lists 200,000 or so distinct CDR3 sequences; 10% to 15% were seen once. The sample consisted of blood, either unsorted or a sorted T cell fraction (not recorded which). These receptors came from a female donor with ankylosing spondylitis or in good health (not recorded which). Both conserved end residues are part of each CDR3. The D gene is left open where the match is weak. Clone size, where shown, is once, few, many, or a class for clones that have expanded.

v_gene	j_gene	abundance	d_gene	CDR3aa	CDR3nt
TRBV7-9	TRBJ2-3	many	NA	CASRQGSPDTQYF	TGTGCCAGCCGTCAGGGTTCTCCAGATACGCAGTATTTT
TRBV28	TRBJ1-4	few	TRBD1	CASRPQQGGLEKLFF	TGTGCCAGCAGGCCCCAACAGGGGGGCCTTGAAAAACTGTTTTTT
TRBV20-1	TRBJ1-1	many	TRBD1	CSARPDRVNTEAFF	TGCAGTGCTAGACCGGACAGGGTGAACACTGAAGCTTTCTTT
TRBV14	TRBJ2-1	many	TRBD2	CASSPRRTSGRAMNNEQFF	TGTGCCAGCAGCCCCCGTCGGACTAGCGGGAGGGCGATGAACAATGAGCAGTTCTTC
TRBV7-6	TRBJ1-4	NA	NA	CASSLEGTYEKLFF	TGTGCCAGCAGCTTAGAAGGGACCTATGAAAAACTGTTTTTT
TRBV19	TRBJ1-6	NA	NA	CASIGQPVSNSPLHF	TGTGCCAGTATTGGACAGCCTGTGTCCAATTCACCCCTCCACTTT
TRBV18	TRBJ2-7	many	TRBD1	CASSPPGTGGLIEQYF	TGTGCCAGCTCACCCCCCGGGACAGGGGGCTTAATCGAGCAGTACTTC
TRBV7-2	TRBJ2-5	NA	NA	CASSLGQGGRETQYF	TGTGCCAGCAGCTTAGGTCAGGGTGGGCGAGAGACCCAGTACTTC
TRBV20-1	TRBJ1-1	few	NA	CSAPLAPTVKAFF	TGCAGTGCTCCCTTGGCCCCCACAGTTAAAGCTTTCTTT
TRBV7-8	TRBJ1-1	NA	NA	CASSPITVLNTEAFF	TGTGCCAGCAGCCCCATTACGGTTTTGAACACTGAAGCTTTCTTT
TRBV28	TRBJ2-7	many	NA	CASTGSSSGEQYF	TGTGCCAGCACCGGGAGTTCATCGGGGGAGCAGTACTTC
TRBV5-1	TRBJ2-1	NA	TRBD1	CASSLAPGGVNEQFF	TGCGCCAGCAGCTTGGCGCCAGGGGGTGTCAATGAGCAGTTCTTC
TRBV10-3	TRBJ2-1	many	TRBD2	CAIRGRDRSYNEQFF	TGTGCCATCAGAGGGAGGGACCGCTCCTACAATGAGCAGTTCTTC
TRBV6-2/TRBV6-3	TRBJ1-2	once	NA	CASSYPKSRASYGYTF	TGTGCCAGCAGTTACCCTAAAAGCCGGGCTTCCTATGGCTACACCTTC
TRBV20-1	TRBJ2-1	NA	NA	CSASHLSSYNEQFF	TGCAGTGCTAGCCACCTGAGCTCCTACAATGAGCAGTTCTTC
TRBV7-2	TRBJ2-1	many	TRBD2	CASSQGLAGVYEQFF	TGTGCCAGCAGCCAGGGACTAGCGGGAGTATATGAGCAGTTCTTC
TRBV7-2	TRBJ2-7	NA	NA	CASSEGLHDREQYF	TGTGCCAGCAGCGAAGGACTCCACGATAGAGAGCAGTACTTC
TRBV7-3	TRBJ1-1	few	TRBD1	CASSLSGTGAMNTEAFF	TGTGCCAGCAGCTTATCGGGGACAGGGGCCATGAACACTGAAGCTTTCTTT
TRBV24-1	TRBJ1-4	many	NA	CATSEGGSTNEKLFF	TGTGCCACCAGTGAGGGAGGATCAACTAATGAAAAACTGTTTTTT
TRBV5-1	TRBJ2-5	few	NA	CASSLGLETQYF	TGCGCCAGCAGCTTGGGCTTGGAGACCCAGTACTTC
TRBV5-1	TRBJ2-3	NA	NA	CASSLQPPDMQYF	TGCGCCAGCAGCTTACAGCCGCCAGATATGCAGTATTTT
TRBV27	TRBJ1-2	NA	NA	CASSPLFPPGYTF	TGTGCCAGCAGTCCACTCTTTCCCCCTGGCTACACCTTC
TRBV5-1	TRBJ2-6	NA	NA	CASSLDSLPSSGANVLTF	TGCGCCAGCAGCCTGGACAGTTTACCGAGCTCTGGGGCCAACGTCCTGACTTTC
TRBV7-8	TRBJ2-3	NA	TRBD1	CASSEPRGRDTQYF	TGTGCCAGCAGCGAACCCAGGGGGAGAGATACGCAGTATTTT
TRBV2	TRBJ1-4	many	NA	CASSAPELRNEKLFF	TGTGCCAGCAGTGCGCCGGAGCTGCGTAATGAAAAACTGTTTTTT
TRBV7-2	TRBJ2-7	many	TRBD2	CASSLGLAGGVQYF	TGTGCCAGCAGCCTGGGACTAGCGGGAGGGGTGCAGTACTTC
TRBV5-1	TRBJ1-5	many	TRBD1	CASRSGTGLTPQHF	TGCGCCAGCCGTTCCGGGACAGGTTTAACGCCCCAGCATTTT
TRBV7-9	TRBJ2-7	NA	NA	CASREGLEYEQYF	TGTGCCAGCAGGGAGGGTTTGGAATACGAGCAGTACTTC
TRBV11-2	TRBJ1-2	many	NA	CASRRELGNYGYTF	TGTGCCAGCCGACGTGAATTGGGGAACTATGGCTACACCTTC
TRBV24-1	TRBJ1-2	many	NA	CATSERGAHNYGYTF	TGTGCCACCAGCGAACGAGGGGCTCACAACTATGGCTACACCTTC
TRBV29-1	TRBJ2-6	few	NA	CSVEAGRDSGANVLTF	TGCAGCGTTGAGGCTGGACGAGACTCTGGGGCCAACGTCCTGACTTTC
TRBV20-1	TRBJ1-1	NA	NA	CSASIGVGTEAFF	TGCAGTGCTAGCATCGGGGTAGGCACTGAAGCTTTCTTT
TRBV12-5	TRBJ2-7	NA	NA	CASGSVGEQYF	TGTGCTAGTGGCTCAGTGGGCGAGCAGTACTTC
TRBV3-1	TRBJ2-5	many	TRBD2	CASSPAKSSGLQETQYF	TGTGCCAGCAGCCCGGCGAAGTCTAGCGGTCTCCAAGAGACCCAGTACTTC
TRBV7-9	TRBJ2-6	NA	NA	CASSSARAVSGANVLTF	TGTGCCAGCAGCTCGGCCCGGGCCGTGTCTGGGGCCAACGTCCTGACTTTC
TRBV25-1	TRBJ2-5	many	NA	CASHRSGQETQYF	TGTGCCAGCCATCGTAGCGGACAAGAGACCCAGTACTTC
TRBV9	TRBJ1-6	many	NA	CASSEGAGNSPLHF	TGTGCCAGCAGCGAAGGGGCAGGGAATTCACCCCTCCACTTT
TRBV12-3/TRBV12-4	TRBJ1-5	many	NA	CASSLDRNQPQHF	TGTGCCAGCAGCTTGGACCGAAATCAGCCCCAGCATTTT
TRBV29-1	TRBJ2-6	many	NA	CSVPGSSGANVLTF	TGCAGCGTCCCCGGGAGCTCTGGGGCCAACGTCCTGACTTTC
TRBV7-2	TRBJ2-5	few	NA	CASSHPPGGSEQETQYF	TGTGCCAGCAGCCACCCCCCAGGGGGGAGTGAACAAGAGACCCAGTACTTC
TRBV7-9	TRBJ2-7	many	NA	CATSGDGLEQYF	TGTGCCACCTCAGGGGACGGGCTCGAGCAGTACTTC